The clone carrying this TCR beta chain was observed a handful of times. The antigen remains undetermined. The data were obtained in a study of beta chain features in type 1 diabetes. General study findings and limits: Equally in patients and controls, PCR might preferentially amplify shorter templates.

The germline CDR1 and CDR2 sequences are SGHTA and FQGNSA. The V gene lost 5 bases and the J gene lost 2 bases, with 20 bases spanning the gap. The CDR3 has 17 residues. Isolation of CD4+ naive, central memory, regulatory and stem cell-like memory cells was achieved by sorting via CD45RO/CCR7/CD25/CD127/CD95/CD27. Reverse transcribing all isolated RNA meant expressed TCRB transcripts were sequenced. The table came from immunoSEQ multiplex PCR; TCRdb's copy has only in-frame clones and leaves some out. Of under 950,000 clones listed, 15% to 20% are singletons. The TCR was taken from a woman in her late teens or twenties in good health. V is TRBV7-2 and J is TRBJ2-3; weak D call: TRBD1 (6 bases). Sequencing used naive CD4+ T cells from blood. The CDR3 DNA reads TGTGCCAGCAGCCCATTTCGTAGGACAGTAGCCACAGATACGCAGTATTTT. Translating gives CASSPFRRTVATDTQYF.